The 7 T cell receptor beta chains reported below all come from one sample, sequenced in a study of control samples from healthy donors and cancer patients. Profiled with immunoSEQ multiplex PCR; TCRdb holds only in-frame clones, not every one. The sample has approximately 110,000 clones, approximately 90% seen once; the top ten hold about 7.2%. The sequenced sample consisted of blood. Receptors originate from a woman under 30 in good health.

The CDR3 here is CASGVRRVKGTGELFF. The CDR3 DNA is TGTGCTAGTGGCGTTCGGCGCGTTAAGGGCACCGGGGAGCTGTTTTTT. The chain recombines TRBV12-5 with TRBJ2-2; D unresolved. V was trimmed by 6 bases and J by 4 bases, leaving 18 bases between them. Germline V gene sequence: CDR1 LGHNT, CDR2 FRNRAP. This CDR3 region has 16 residues.

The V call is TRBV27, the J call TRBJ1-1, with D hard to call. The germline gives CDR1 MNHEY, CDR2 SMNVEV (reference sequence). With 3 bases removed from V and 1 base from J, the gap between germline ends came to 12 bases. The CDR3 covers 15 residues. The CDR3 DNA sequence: TGTGCCAGCAGTTTTTCTCCGGGAGGGAACACTGAAGCTTTCTTT. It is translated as CASSFSPGGNTEAFF.

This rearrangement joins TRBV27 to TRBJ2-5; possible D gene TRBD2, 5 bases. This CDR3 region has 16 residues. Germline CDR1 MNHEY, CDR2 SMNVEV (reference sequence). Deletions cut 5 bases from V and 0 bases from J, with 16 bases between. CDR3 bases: TGTGCCAGCAGTCCCCTTGCGGGCAGGAACCAAGAGACCCAGTACTTC. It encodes CASSPLAGRNQETQYF.

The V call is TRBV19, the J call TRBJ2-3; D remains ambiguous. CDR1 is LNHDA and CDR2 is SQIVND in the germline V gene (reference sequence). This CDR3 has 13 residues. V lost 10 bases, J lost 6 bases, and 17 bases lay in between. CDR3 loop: CATDRAPGDTQYF. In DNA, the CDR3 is TGTGCCACCGACCGGGCTCCAGGCGATACGCAGTATTTT.

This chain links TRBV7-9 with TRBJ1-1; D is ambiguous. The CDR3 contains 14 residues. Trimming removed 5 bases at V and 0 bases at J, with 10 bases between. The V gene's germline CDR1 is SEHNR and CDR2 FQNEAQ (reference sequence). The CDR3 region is CASSPRTLNTEAFF. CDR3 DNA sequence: TGTGCCAGCAGCCCCCGTACTTTGAACACTGAAGCTTTCTTT.

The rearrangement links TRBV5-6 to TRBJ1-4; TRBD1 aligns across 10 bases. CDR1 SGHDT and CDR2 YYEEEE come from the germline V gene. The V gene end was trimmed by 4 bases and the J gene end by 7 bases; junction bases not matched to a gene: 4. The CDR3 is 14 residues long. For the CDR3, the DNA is TGTGCCAGCAGCCGGACAGGGGGAGGTGAAAAACTGTTTTTT. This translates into CASSRTGGGEKLFF.

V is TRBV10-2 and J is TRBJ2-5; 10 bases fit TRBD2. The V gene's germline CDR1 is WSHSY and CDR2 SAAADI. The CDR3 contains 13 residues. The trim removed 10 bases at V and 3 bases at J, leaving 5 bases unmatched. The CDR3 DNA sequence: TGCGCCACCCGGACTAGCGGAAAAGAGACCCAGTACTTC. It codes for CATRTSGKETQYF.